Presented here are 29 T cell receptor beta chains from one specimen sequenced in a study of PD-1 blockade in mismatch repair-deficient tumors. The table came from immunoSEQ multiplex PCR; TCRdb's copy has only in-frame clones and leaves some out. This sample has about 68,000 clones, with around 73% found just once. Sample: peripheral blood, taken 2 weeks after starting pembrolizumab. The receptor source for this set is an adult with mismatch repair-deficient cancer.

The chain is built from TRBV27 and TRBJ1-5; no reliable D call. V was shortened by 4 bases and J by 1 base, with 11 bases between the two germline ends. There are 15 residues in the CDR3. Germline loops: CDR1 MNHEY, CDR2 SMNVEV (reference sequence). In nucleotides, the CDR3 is TGTGCCAGCAGTTGGCGGGGTACAAGCAATCAGCCCCAGCATTTT. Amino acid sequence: CASSWRGTSNQPQHF.

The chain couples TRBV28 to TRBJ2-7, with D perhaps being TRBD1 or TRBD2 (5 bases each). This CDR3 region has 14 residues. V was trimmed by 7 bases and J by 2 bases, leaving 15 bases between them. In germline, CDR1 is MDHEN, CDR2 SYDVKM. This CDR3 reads CASKPPGRAYEQYF. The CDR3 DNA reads TGTGCCAGCAAACCCCCGGGACGGGCCTACGAGCAGTACTTC. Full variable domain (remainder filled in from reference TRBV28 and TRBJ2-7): DVKVTQSSRYLVKRTGEKVFLECVQDMDHENMFWYRQDPGLGLRLIYFSYDVKMKEKGDIPEGYSVSREKKERFSLILESASTNQTSMYLCASKPPGRAYEQYFGPGTRLTVT.

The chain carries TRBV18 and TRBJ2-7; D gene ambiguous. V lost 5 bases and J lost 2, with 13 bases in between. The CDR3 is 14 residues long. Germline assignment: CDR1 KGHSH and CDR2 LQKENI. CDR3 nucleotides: TGTGCCAGCTCAACAAGGACCGATACCTACGAGCAGTACTTC. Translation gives CASSTRTDTYEQYF. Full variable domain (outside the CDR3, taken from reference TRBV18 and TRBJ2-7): NAGVMQNPRHLVRRRGQEARLRCSPMKGHSHVYWYRQLPEEGLKFMVYLQKENIIDESGMPKERFSAEFPKEGPSILRIQQVVRGDSAAYFCASSTRTDTYEQYFGPGTRLTVT.

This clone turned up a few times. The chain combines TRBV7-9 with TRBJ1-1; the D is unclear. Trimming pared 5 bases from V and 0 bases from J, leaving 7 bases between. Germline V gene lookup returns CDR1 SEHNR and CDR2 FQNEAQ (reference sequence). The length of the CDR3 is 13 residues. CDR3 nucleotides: TGTGCCAGCAGCCGACGGATGAACACTGAAGCTTTCTTT. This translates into CASSRRMNTEAFF.

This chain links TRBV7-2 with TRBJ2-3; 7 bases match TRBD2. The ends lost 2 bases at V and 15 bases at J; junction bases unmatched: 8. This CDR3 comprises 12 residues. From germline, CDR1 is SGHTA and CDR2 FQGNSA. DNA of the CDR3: TGTGCCAGCAGCTTAAAAGCGGGGCTCGTATATTTT. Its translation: CASSLKAGLVYF.

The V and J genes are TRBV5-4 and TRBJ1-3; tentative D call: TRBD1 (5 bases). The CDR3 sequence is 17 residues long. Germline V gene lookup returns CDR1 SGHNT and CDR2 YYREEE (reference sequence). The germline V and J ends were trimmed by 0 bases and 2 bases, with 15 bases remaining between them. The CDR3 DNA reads TGTGCCAGCAGCTTGGGGGGCGAACTATGGGCTGGAAACACCATATATTTT. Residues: CASSLGGELWAGNTIYF.

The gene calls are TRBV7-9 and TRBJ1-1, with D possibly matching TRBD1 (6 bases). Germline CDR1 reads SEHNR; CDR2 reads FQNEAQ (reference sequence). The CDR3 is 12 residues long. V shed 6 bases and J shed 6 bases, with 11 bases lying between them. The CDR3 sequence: CASREGVSEAFF. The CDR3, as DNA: TGTGCCAGCAGAGAGGGGGTCTCTGAAGCTTTCTTT.

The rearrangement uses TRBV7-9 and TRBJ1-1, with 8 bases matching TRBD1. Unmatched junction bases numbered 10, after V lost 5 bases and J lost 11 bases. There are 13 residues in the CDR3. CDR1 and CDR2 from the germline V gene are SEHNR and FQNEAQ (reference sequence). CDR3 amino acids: CASSQQNRGTAFF. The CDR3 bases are TGTGCCAGCAGCCAACAGAACAGGGGGACGGCTTTCTTT.

The CDR3 region is CASSPQGRNTGELFF. In DNA, the CDR3 is TGTGCCAGCAGCCCACAGGGTCGGAACACCGGGGAGCTGTTTTTT. This chain uses TRBV11-3 with TRBJ2-2; maybe TRBD1 (6 bases). The CDR3 totals 15 residues. V gave up 5 bases and J gave up 1 base, with 11 bases separating them. In germline, CDR1 is SGHNT, CDR2 YENEEA.

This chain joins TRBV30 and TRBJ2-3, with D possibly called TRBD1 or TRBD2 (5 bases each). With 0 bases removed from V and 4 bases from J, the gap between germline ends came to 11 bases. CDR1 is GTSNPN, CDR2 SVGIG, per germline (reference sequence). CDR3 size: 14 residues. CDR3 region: CAWSVLRGADTQYF. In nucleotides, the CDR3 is TGTGCCTGGAGTGTACTGAGGGGCGCAGATACGCAGTATTTT.

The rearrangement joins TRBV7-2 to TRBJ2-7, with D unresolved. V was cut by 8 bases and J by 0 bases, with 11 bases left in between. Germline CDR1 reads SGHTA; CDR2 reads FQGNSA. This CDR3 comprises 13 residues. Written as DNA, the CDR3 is TGTGCCAGCGGGCGGAGATTCTCCTACGAGCAGTACTTC. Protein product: CASGRRFSYEQYF.

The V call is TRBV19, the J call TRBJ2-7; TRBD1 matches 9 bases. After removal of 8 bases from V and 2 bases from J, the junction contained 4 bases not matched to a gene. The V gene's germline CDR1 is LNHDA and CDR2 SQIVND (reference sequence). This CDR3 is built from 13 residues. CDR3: CASQDRGTYEQYF. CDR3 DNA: TGTGCCAGTCAGGACAGGGGAACCTACGAGCAGTACTTC.

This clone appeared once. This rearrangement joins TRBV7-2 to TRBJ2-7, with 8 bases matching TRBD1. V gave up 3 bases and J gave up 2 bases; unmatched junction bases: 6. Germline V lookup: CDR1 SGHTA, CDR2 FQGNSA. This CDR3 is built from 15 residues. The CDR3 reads CASSLDRVETYEQYF. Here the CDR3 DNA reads TGTGCCAGCAGCTTGGACAGGGTCGAGACCTACGAGCAGTACTTC.

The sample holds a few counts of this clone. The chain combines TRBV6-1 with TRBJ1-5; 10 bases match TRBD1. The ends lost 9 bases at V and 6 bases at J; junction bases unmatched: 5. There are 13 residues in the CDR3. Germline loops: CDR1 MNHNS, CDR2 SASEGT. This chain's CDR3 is CASRDRGTQPQHF. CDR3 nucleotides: TGTGCCAGTAGGGACAGGGGAACTCAGCCCCAGCATTTT.

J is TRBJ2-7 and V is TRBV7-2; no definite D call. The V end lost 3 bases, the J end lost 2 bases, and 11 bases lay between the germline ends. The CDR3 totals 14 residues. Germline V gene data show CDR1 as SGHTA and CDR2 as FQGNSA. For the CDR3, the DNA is TGTGCCAGCAGCTTGGGAAAGCACGCCTACGAGCAGTACTTC. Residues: CASSLGKHAYEQYF.

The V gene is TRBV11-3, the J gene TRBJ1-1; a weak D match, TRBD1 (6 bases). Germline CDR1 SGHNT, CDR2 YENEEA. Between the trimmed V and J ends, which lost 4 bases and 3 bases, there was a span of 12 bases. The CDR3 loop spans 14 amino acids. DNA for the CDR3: TGTGCCAGCAGCTGGGGGGCTGGGGACACTGAAGCTTTCTTT. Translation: CASSWGAGDTEAFF.

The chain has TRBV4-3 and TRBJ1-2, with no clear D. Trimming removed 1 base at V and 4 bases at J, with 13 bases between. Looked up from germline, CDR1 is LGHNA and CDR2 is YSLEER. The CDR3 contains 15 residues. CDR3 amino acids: CASSQVGGFSYGYTF. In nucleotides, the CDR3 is TGCGCCAGCAGCCAAGTCGGAGGGTTTAGCTATGGCTACACCTTC.

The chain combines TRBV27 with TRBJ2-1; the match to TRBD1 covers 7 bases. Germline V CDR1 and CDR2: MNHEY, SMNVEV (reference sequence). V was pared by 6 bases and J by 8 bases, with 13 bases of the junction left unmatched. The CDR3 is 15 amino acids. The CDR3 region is CASRAPGQSIYEQFF. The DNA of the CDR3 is TGTGCCAGCAGAGCGCCGGGACAGTCAATCTATGAGCAGTTCTTC.

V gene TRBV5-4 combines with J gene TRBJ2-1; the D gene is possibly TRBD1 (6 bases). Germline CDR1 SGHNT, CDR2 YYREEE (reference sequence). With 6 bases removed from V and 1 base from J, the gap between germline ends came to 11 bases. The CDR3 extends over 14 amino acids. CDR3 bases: TGTGCCAGCACCACGAGGGGGTCCTACAATGAGCAGTTCTTC. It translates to CASTTRGSYNEQFF.

CDR3 amino acids: CASSSGTGGSYEQYF. The CDR3 nucleotides are TGTGCCAGCAGCTCGGGGACAGGGGGTTCCTACGAGCAGTACTTC. This sequence joins TRBV11-3 and TRBJ2-7; 11 nucleotides agree with TRBD1. The CDR3 extends over 15 amino acids. Germline V CDR1 and CDR2: SGHNT, YENEEA. The ends lost 4 bases at V and 1 base at J; junction bases unmatched: 3.

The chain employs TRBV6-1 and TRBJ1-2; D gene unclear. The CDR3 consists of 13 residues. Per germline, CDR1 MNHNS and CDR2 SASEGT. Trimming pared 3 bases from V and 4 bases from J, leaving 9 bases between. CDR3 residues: CASSEPEAYGYTF. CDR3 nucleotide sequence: TGTGCCAGCAGTGAGCCTGAGGCCTATGGCTACACCTTC.

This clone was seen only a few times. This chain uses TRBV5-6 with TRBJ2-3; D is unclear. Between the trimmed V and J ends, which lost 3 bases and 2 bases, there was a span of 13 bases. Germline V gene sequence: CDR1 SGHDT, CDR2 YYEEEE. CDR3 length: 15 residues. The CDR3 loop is CASSSSASFTDTQYF. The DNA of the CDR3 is TGTGCCAGCAGCTCCTCAGCTAGTTTCACAGATACGCAGTATTTT.

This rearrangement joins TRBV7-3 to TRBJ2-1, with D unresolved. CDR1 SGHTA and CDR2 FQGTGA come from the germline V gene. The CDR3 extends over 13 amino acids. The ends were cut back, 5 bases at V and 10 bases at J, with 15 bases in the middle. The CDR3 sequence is CASSPLRYGEQFF. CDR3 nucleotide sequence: TGTGCCAGCAGCCCATTACGGTATGGGGAGCAGTTCTTC.

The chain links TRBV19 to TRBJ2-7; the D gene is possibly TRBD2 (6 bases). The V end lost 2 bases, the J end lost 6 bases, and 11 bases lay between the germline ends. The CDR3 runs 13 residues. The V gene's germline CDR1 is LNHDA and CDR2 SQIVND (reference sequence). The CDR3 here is CASSISRGSEQYF. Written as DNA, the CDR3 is TGTGCCAGTAGTATATCCCGGGGGAGCGAGCAGTACTTC. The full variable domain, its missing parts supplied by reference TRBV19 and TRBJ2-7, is DGGITQSPKYLFRKEGQNVTLSCEQNLNHDAMYWYRQDPGQGLRLIYYSQIVNDFQKGDIAEGYSVSREKKESFPLTVTSAQKNPTAFYLCASSISRGSEQYFGPGTRLTVT.

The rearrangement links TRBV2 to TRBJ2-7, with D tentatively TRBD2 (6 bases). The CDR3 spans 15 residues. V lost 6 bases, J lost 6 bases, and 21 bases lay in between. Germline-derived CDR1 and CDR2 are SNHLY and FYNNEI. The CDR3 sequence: CASSHDGGGGGEQYF. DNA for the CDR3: TGTGCCAGCAGCCACGATGGGGGAGGTGGTGGCGAGCAGTACTTC.

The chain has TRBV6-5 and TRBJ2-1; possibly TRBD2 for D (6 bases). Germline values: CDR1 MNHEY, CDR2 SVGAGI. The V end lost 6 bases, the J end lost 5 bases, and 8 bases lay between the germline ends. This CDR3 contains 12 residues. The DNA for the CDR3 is TGTGCCAGCAGGAGGGAGGACAATGAGCAGTTCTTC. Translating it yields CASRREDNEQFF.

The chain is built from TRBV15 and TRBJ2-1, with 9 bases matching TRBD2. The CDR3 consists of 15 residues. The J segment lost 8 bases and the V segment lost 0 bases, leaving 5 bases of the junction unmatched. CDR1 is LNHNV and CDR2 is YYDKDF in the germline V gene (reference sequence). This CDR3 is CATSRDGLAGDEQFF. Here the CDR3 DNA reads TGTGCCACCAGCAGAGATGGGTTAGCGGGAGATGAGCAGTTCTTC.

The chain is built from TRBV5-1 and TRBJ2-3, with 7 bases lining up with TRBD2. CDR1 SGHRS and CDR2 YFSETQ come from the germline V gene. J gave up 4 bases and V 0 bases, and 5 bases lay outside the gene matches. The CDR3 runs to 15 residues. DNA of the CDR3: TGCGCCAGCAGCTTGGTTTCTAGCGGCTCAGATACGCAGTATTTT. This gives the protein CASSLVSSGSDTQYF.

The CDR3 here is CASSQDTGQNVDTQYF. The CDR3 DNA sequence: TGCGCCAGCAGCCAAGATACGGGACAGAACGTAGATACGCAGTATTTT. This chain connects TRBV5-1 to TRBJ2-3, with 7 positions matching TRBD1. The J segment lost 5 bases and the V segment lost 4 bases, leaving 13 bases of the junction unmatched. Germline V CDR1 and CDR2: SGHRS, YFSETQ. CDR3 length equals 16 residues.